Shown below are 27 T cell receptor beta chains from a single sample sequenced in a study of early T cells in non-severe SARS-CoV-2 infection. One entry per CDR3 protein, called by TCRdb with MiXCR from the 5' RACE reads. The data hold 46,000 or so distinct CDR3 sequences, with over 3% observed a single time. The sample was whole blood. The source is an adult who was a healthcare worker with PCR-confirmed SARS-CoV-2 infection or an uninfected control (not recorded which).

This clonotype was seen repeatedly, ten times or more. The chain recombines TRBV29-1 with TRBJ2-5; D gene ambiguous. CDR3 length: 13 residues. Germline loops: CDR1 SQVTM, CDR2 ANQGSEA. Trimming removed 6 bases from V and 5 bases from J, with 16 bases in between. The CDR3 loop is CSVRLLVTETQYF. For the CDR3, the DNA is TGCAGCGTAAGGTTGCTAGTAACGGAGACCCAGTACTTC.

In this sample, this clonotype turned up many times. The gene calls are TRBV7-2 and TRBJ2-5, with a weak D call TRBD2 (6 bases). CDR1 is SGHTA, CDR2 FQGNSA, per germline. V lost 4 bases and J 2 bases, leaving 8 bases between the germline ends. The CDR3 runs 13 residues. The CDR3 sequence is CASSSGDQETQYF. DNA for the CDR3: TGTGCCAGCAGCTCGGGGGATCAAGAGACCCAGTACTTC. The full variable domain, with the rest looked up from reference TRBV7-2 and TRBJ2-5, is GAGVSQSPSNKVTEKGKDVELRCDPISGHTALYWYRQSLGQGLEFLIYFQGNSAPDKSGLPSDRFSAERTGGSVSTLTIQRTQQEDSAVYLCASSSGDQETQYFGPGTRLLVL.

The chain joins TRBV5-1 to TRBJ2-3, with D perhaps TRBD2 (6 bases). Trimming stripped 2 bases from V and 5 bases from J, with 15 bases between. CDR3 length: 15 amino acids. Germline V lookup: CDR1 SGHRS, CDR2 YFSETQ. The CDR3: CASSLGRPDGDTQYF. In nucleotides, the CDR3 is TGCGCCAGCAGCTTAGGGAGGCCAGATGGAGATACGCAGTATTTT.

This clonotype was detected many times. This chain connects TRBV5-1 to TRBJ2-7; D remains unclear. The V gene's germline CDR1 is SGHRS and CDR2 YFSETQ. Trimming removed 0 bases at V and 3 bases at J, with 4 bases between. The CDR3 has 12 residues. The CDR3 coding sequence is TGCGCCAGCAGCTTGGATTTCTACGAGCAGTACTTC. It is translated as CASSLDFYEQYF.

This clonotype was counted a few times. The genes are TRBV19 and TRBJ1-1; D call uncertain. Germline CDR1 and CDR2: LNHDA and SQIVND (reference sequence). The CDR3 length is 12 residues. The V gene lost 0 bases and the J gene lost 5 bases, with 4 bases spanning the gap. This CDR3 is CASSIDGTEAFF. CDR3 sequence (DNA): TGTGCCAGTAGTATAGATGGAACTGAAGCTTTCTTT.

This clonotype appeared many times. This chain connects TRBV6-5 to TRBJ1-2; TRBD1 matches at 8 bases. V shed 6 bases, J shed 3 bases, and the junction held 6 bases outside the gene matches. The length of the CDR3 is 14 residues. Germline values: CDR1 MNHEY, CDR2 SVGAGI. In nucleotides, the CDR3 is TGTGCCAGCAGGCCACAGGGGGGTCACTATGGCTACACCTTC. Residues: CASRPQGGHYGYTF.

This clonotype appeared many times. This rearrangement joins TRBV20-1 to TRBJ2-5; 8 bases are shared with TRBD2. This CDR3 has 15 amino acids. Germline V gene lookup returns CDR1 DFQATT and CDR2 SNEGSKA (reference sequence). The junction had 7 bases not matched to a gene; V was cut back by 0 bases and J by 4 bases. DNA for the CDR3: TGCAGTGCTAGAGATCTCGGGAGGGCTACAGAGACCCAGTACTTC. Protein product: CSARDLGRATETQYF.

This clonotype was seen only a few times. This sequence joins TRBV6-1 and TRBJ2-2, with 8 bases fitting TRBD2. The CDR3 is made up of 15 amino acids. Trimming at V came to 10 bases and at J to 4 bases, leaving 11 bases not matched to a gene. Germline V gene sequence: CDR1 MNHNS, CDR2 SASEGT. CDR3 residues: CATYPLAGFTGELFF. DNA of the CDR3: TGTGCCACTTACCCTTTAGCGGGGTTCACCGGGGAGCTGTTTTTT.

This clonotype has ten or more counts. The chain links TRBV11-2 to TRBJ1-6; possibly TRBD1 for D (6 bases). The CDR3 has 14 residues. Germline V gene lookup returns CDR1 SGHAT and CDR2 FQNNGV. Trimming took 5 bases from V and 9 from J, leaving 14 bases between them. CDR3 nucleotides: TGTGCCAGCAGCACCGCCGGGGGCGGTTCACCCCTCCACTTT. It specifies CASSTAGGGSPLHF.

As to this clonotype: It may be a read error: a sequence one base away is much more abundant. The V and J genes are TRBV9 and TRBJ2-2; D possibly matches TRBD1 or TRBD2 (6 bases each). Germline assignment: CDR1 SGDLS and CDR2 YYNGEE. This CDR3 has 15 residues. The CDR3 reads CASSPRTAGTGQLFF. The CDR3 DNA reads TGTGCCAGCAGCCCCCGGACAGCGGGTACCGGGCAGCTGTTTTTT.

This clonotype has at least ten counts. The chain is built from TRBV13 and TRBJ2-7; D is ambiguous. The CDR3 consists of 11 residues. Germline V gene lookup returns CDR1 PRHDT and CDR2 FYEKMQ (reference sequence). The ends were cut back, 0 bases at V and 5 bases at J, with 2 bases in the middle. CDR3 sequence reads: CASSLGNEQYF. Written as DNA, the CDR3 is TGTGCCAGCAGCTTAGGGAACGAGCAGTACTTC.

In its sample, this clonotype was seen many times. The rearrangement joins TRBV18 to TRBJ2-7; 8 bases agree with TRBD1. The trim removed 0 bases at V and 6 bases at J, leaving 7 bases unmatched. The CDR3 is 15 amino acids. From germline, CDR1 is KGHSH and CDR2 LQKENI. The CDR3 sequence is CASSPPRTGYVEQYF. CDR3 in DNA: TGTGCCAGCTCACCACCCCGGACAGGGTACGTCGAGCAGTACTTC.

This clonotype was seen at least ten times. The chain links TRBV4-1 to TRBJ2-7; 9 nucleotides line up with TRBD1. Germline values: CDR1 MGHRA, CDR2 YSYEKL. Losses at the gene ends were 3 bases for V and 2 bases for J; bases not matched to a gene: 2. This CDR3 spans 14 amino acids. The CDR3 region has the DNA TGCGCCAGCAGCCAGAGACAGGGGGCCTACGAGCAGTACTTC. Translated: CASSQRQGAYEQYF.

This clonotype appeared many times. This chain uses TRBV9 with TRBJ2-5, with 9 bases aligning to TRBD2. CDR3 length equals 16 residues. Germline CDR1 SGDLS, CDR2 YYNGEE. The J segment lost 2 bases and the V segment lost 0 bases, leaving 5 bases of the junction unmatched. This chain's CDR3 is CASSVGASGAQETQYF. The CDR3 DNA sequence: TGTGCCAGCAGCGTAGGGGCTAGCGGGGCTCAAGAGACCCAGTACTTC.

This clonotype was recorded at least ten times. The chain carries TRBV5-4 and TRBJ1-6; unclear D gene. Trimming removed 4 bases from V and 9 bases from J, with 23 bases in between. The length of the CDR3 is 17 residues. Germline V gene lookup returns CDR1 SGHNT and CDR2 YYREEE (reference sequence). The CDR3 region has the DNA TGTGCCAGCAGCCGAAGTGGAGGTCAGAGAATAGGTTCACCCCTCCACTTT. Translated, it gives CASSRSGGQRIGSPLHF.

This clonotype was seen only a few times. The rearrangement joins TRBV3-1 to TRBJ1-2, with TRBD1 identical over 10 bases. The CDR3 loop spans 16 amino acids. Germline CDR1 reads LGHDT; CDR2 reads YNNKEL (reference sequence). V lost 1 base and J lost 2; bases outside the gene matches: 4. The CDR3 reads CASSQGGTGVNYGYTF. CDR3 coding DNA: TGTGCCAGCAGCCAAGGGGGGACAGGGGTGAACTATGGCTACACCTTC. The full variable domain, completed using reference TRBV3-1 and TRBJ1-2, is DTAVSQTPKYLVTQMGNDKSIKCEQNLGHDTMYWYKQDSKKFLKIMFSYNNKELIINETVPNRFSPKSPDKAHLNLHINSLELGDSAVYFCASSQGGTGVNYGYTFGSGTRLTVV.

This rearrangement joins TRBV14 to TRBJ1-1; D not certain. CDR3 length: 14 amino acids. Trimming pared 0 bases from V and 4 bases from J, leaving 9 bases between. Germline-derived CDR1 and CDR2 are SGHDN and FVKESK. The CDR3 reads CASSQERGVTEAFF. DNA of the CDR3: TGTGCCAGCAGCCAAGAGCGGGGAGTCACTGAAGCTTTCTTT.

This clonotype was picked up many times. V usage is TRBV7-8 and J usage is TRBJ1-1, with D unresolved. This CDR3 has 14 amino acids. Trimming pared 6 bases from V and 4 bases from J, leaving 15 bases between. Germline V gives CDR1 SGHVS, CDR2 FQNEAQ. This CDR3 reads CASRNLKMGTEAFF. The CDR3 bases are TGTGCCAGCAGGAATCTCAAAATGGGCACTGAAGCTTTCTTT. The complete variable domain, with remaining parts taken from reference TRBV7-8 and TRBJ1-1, reads GAGVSQSPRYKVAKRGQDVALRCDPISGHVSLFWYQQALGQGPEFLTYFQNEAQLDKSGLPSDRFFAERPEGSVSTLKIQRTQQEDSAVYLCASRNLKMGTEAFFGQGTRLTVV.

The V call is TRBV20-1, the J call TRBJ2-1; possible D gene TRBD2, 6 bases. CDR1 is DFQATT and CDR2 is SNEGSKA in the germline V gene (reference sequence). V gave up 0 bases and J gave up 10 bases, with 19 bases separating them. This CDR3 has 15 residues. In DNA, the CDR3 is TGCAGTGCTAGAGATACGGCGGGACCTCCGGGAGAGCAGTTCTTC. Translated, it gives CSARDTAGPPGEQFF.

This clonotype was detected many times. This chain connects TRBV5-8 to TRBJ2-2, with 9 bases matching TRBD1. Unmatched junction bases numbered 8, after V lost 4 bases and J lost 7 bases. The CDR3 runs to 15 residues. The germline gives CDR1 SGHTS, CDR2 YDEGEE. CDR3: CASSRGTGLSGELFF. Here the CDR3 DNA reads TGTGCCAGCAGCCGTGGGACAGGGCTTAGCGGGGAGCTGTTTTTT. The variable domain in full, completed from reference TRBV5-8 and TRBJ2-2, reads EAGVTQSPTHLIKTRGQQATLRCSPISGHTSVYWYQQALGLGLQFLLWYDEGEERNRGNFPPRFSGRQFPNYSSELNVNALELEDSALYLCASSRGTGLSGELFFGEGSRLTVL.

Many counts were recorded for this clonotype. The chain couples TRBV12-3 or TRBV12-4 to TRBJ2-3; D is ambiguous. CDR3 size: 13 residues. The germline V and J ends were trimmed by 6 bases and 1 base, with 8 bases remaining between them. DNA of the CDR3: TGTGCCAGCAGCTTCGAGGGCACAGATACGCAGTATTTT. This sequence encodes CASSFEGTDTQYF.

This clonotype appeared many times. V and J are TRBV6-6 and TRBJ2-5; D is possibly TRBD2 (7 bases). Germline V CDR1 and CDR2: MNHNY, SVGAGI (reference sequence). Trimming took off 8 bases at V and 5 bases at J, with 18 bases between the two ends. The CDR3 covers 14 residues. This CDR3 reads CASSLRGSGETQYF. In DNA form, the CDR3 reads TGTGCCAGCTCCCTCAGGGGTAGCGGGGAGACCCAGTACTTC.

This clonotype was observed at least ten times. The chain combines TRBV10-3 with TRBJ2-5, with 9 bases fitting TRBD1. Germline V gene data show CDR1 as ENHRY and CDR2 as SYGVKD. The V segment lost 4 bases and the J segment 1 base; nucleotides outside the gene matches: 4. This CDR3 comprises 15 residues. The DNA of the CDR3 is TGTGCCATCAGTGGGCGGGACAGGGCCCAAGAGACCCAGTACTTC. Translation: CAISGRDRAQETQYF.

The table lists this clonotype with many counts. J is TRBJ2-7 and V is TRBV18; 7 bases fit TRBD1. The ends lost 4 bases at V and 3 bases at J; junction bases unmatched: 9. This CDR3 spans 15 amino acids. Germline CDR1 reads KGHSH; CDR2 reads LQKENI. This chain's CDR3 is CASSLGGDSIYEQYF. The CDR3 DNA sequence: TGTGCCAGCTCACTAGGTGGGGACAGCATCTACGAGCAGTACTTC.

This clonotype was observed at least ten times. The genes are TRBV11-2 and TRBJ2-1; TRBD2 agrees at 9 bases. This CDR3 has 14 residues. Germline CDR1 reads SGHAT; CDR2 reads FQNNGV. With V trimmed by 3 bases and J by 6 bases, 3 bases remained unmatched. CDR3 nucleotide sequence: TGTGCCAGCAGCTTTAGCGGGAGAGTCAATGAGCAGTTCTTC. Its protein product is CASSFSGRVNEQFF.

There are a few counts of this clonotype. The CDR3 reads CASRDVDSNQPQHF. As DNA, the CDR3 is TGTGCCAGTAGGGACGTCGATAGCAATCAGCCCCAGCATTTT. The chain recombines TRBV19 with TRBJ1-5; D ambiguous. The CDR3 is made up of 14 amino acids. In germline, CDR1 is LNHDA, CDR2 SQIVND (reference sequence). Trimming stripped 6 bases from V and 0 bases from J, with 9 bases between.

In this sample, this clonotype turned up a few times. V and J are TRBV19 and TRBJ2-1; D gene uncertain. The germline gives CDR1 LNHDA, CDR2 SQIVND (reference sequence). Deletions cut 5 bases from V and 0 bases from J, with 8 bases between. The CDR3 loop spans 14 amino acids. The CDR3 DNA sequence: TGTGCCAGTAGTCGTCTAGTCTCCTACAATGAGCAGTTCTTC. It specifies CASSRLVSYNEQFF.